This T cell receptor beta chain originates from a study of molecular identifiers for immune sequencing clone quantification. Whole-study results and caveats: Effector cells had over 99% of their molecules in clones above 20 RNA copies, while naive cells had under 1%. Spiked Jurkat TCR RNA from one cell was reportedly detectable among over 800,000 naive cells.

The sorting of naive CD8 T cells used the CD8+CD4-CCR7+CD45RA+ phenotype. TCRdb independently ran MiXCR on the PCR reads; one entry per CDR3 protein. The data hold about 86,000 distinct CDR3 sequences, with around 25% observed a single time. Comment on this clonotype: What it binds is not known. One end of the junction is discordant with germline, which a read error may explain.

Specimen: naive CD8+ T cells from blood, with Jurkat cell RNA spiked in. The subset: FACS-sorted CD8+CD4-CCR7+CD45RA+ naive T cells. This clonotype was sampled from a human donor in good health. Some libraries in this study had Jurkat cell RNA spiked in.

CDR3 in DNA: TGTGCGATCAGTACGCCAGAGGACGAGCAGTACTTC. It translates to CAISTPEDEQYF. This sequence joins TRBV10-3 and TRBJ2-7; D remains ambiguous. Germline V gene sequence: CDR1 ENHRY, CDR2 SYGVKD. CDR3 length: 12 residues.